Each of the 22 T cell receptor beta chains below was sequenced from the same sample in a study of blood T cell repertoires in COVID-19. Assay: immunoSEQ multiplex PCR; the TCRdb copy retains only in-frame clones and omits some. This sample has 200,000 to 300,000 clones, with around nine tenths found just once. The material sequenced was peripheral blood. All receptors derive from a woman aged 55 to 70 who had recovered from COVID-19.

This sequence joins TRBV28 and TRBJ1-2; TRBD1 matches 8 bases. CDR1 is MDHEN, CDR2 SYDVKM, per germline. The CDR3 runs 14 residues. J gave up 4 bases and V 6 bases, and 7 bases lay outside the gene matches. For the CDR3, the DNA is TGTGCCAGCAGACTAGACAGGGGATTCTATGGCTACACCTTC. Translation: CASRLDRGFYGYTF.

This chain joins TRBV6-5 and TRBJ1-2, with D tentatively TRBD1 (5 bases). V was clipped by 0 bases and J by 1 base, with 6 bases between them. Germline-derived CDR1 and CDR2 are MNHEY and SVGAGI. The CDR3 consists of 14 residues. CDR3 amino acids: CASSYSQGNYGYTF. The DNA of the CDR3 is TGTGCCAGCAGTTACTCCCAGGGTAACTATGGCTACACCTTC.

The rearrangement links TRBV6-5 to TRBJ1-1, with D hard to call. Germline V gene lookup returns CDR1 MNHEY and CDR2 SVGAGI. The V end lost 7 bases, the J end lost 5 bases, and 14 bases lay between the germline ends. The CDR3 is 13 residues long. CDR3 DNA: TGTGCCAGCACCCGAGGTCGGAGGACTGAAGCTTTCTTT. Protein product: CASTRGRRTEAFF.

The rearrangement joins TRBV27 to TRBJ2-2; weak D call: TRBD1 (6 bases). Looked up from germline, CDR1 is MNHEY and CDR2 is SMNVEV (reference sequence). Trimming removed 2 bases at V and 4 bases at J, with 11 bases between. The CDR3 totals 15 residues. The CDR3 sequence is CASSLGVRGTGELFF. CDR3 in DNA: TGTGCCAGCAGTTTAGGAGTCAGGGGCACCGGGGAGCTGTTTTTT.

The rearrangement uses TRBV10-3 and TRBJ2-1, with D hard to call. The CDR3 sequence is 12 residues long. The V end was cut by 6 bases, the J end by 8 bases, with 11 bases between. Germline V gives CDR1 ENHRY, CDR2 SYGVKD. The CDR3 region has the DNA TGTGCCATCAGCCCGGTGGGCGATGAGCAGTTCTTC. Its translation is CAISPVGDEQFF.

CDR3: CASRTGLNTEAFF. The CDR3 DNA reads as TGTGCCAGCCGGACAGGGTTGAACACTGAAGCTTTCTTT. This rearrangement joins TRBV27 to TRBJ1-1; 8 positions match TRBD1. Germline loops: CDR1 MNHEY, CDR2 SMNVEV (reference sequence). This CDR3 region has 13 residues. V was clipped by 8 bases and J by 0 bases; unmatched bases: 2.

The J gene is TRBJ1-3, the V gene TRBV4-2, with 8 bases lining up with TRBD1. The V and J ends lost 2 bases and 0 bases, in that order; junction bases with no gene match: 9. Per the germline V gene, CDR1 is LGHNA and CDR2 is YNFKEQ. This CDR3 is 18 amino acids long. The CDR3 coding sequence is TGTGCCAGCAGCCAAATGACAGGGGTTTATGTCTCTGGAAACACCATATATTTT. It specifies CASSQMTGVYVSGNTIYF.

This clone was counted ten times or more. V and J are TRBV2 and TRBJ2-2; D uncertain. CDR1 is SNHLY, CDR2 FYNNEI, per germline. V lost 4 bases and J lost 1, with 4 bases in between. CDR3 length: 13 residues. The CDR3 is CASSGQNTGELFF. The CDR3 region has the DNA TGTGCCAGCAGTGGACAGAACACCGGGGAGCTGTTTTTT.

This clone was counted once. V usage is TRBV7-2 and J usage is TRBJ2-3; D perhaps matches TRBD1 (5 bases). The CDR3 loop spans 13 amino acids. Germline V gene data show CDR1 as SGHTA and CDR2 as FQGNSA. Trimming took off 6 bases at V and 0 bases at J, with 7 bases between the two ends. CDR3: CASRTGSTDTQYF. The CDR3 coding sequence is TGTGCCAGCAGAACAGGAAGCACAGATACGCAGTATTTT.

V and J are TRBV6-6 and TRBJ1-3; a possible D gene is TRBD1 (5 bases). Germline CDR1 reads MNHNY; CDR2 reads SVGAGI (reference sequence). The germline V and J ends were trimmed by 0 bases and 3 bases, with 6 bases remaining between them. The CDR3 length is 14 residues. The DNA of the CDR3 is TGTGCCAGCAGTTACTCAGGGGTTGGAAACACCATATATTTT. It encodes CASSYSGVGNTIYF.

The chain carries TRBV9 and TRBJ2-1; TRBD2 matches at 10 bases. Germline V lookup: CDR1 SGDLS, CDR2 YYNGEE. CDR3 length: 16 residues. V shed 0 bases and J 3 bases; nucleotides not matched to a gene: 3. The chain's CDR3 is CASSVGSGGNYNEQFF. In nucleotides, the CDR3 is TGTGCCAGCAGCGTAGGTAGCGGGGGGAACTACAATGAGCAGTTCTTC. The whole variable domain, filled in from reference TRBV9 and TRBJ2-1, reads DSGVTQTPKHLITATGQRVTLRCSPRSGDLSVYWYQQSLDQGLQFLIQYYNGEERAKGNILERFSAQQFPDLHSELNLSSLELGDSALYFCASSVGSGGNYNEQFFGPGTRLTVL.

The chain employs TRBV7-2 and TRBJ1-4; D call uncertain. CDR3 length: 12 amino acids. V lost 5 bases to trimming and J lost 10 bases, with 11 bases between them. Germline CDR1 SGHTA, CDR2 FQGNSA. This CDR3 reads CASSARLGKLFF. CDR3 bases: TGTGCCAGCAGCGCCCGGCTAGGAAAACTGTTTTTT.

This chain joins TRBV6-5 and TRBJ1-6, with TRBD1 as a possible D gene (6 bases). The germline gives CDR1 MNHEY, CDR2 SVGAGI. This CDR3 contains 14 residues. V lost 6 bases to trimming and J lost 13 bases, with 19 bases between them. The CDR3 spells CASSHSQGRPPLHF. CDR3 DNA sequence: TGTGCCAGCAGCCATTCACAGGGTAGGCCCCCCCTCCACTTT.

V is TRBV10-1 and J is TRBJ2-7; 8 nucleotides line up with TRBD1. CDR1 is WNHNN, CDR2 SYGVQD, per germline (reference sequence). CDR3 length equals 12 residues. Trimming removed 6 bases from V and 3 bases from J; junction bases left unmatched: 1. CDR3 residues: CASRDRVYEQYF. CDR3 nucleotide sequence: TGCGCCAGCAGGGACAGGGTCTACGAGCAGTACTTC.

CDR3 DNA: TGTGCCAGCATTCTTGGGACAGGGTATTCCTACGAGCAGTACTTC. Its protein product is CASILGTGYSYEQYF. This chain uses TRBV5-8 with TRBJ2-7; the match to TRBD1 covers 9 bases. Germline V gives CDR1 SGHTS, CDR2 YDEGEE. The CDR3 is 15 residues long. Unmatched junction bases numbered 8, after V lost 6 bases and J lost 1 base.

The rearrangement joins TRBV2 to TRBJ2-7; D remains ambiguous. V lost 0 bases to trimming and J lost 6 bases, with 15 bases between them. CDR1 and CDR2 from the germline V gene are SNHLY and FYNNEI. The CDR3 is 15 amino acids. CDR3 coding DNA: TGTGCCAGCAGTGAAGCGCGGATGTATGTCCGCGAGCAGTACTTC. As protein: CASSEARMYVREQYF.

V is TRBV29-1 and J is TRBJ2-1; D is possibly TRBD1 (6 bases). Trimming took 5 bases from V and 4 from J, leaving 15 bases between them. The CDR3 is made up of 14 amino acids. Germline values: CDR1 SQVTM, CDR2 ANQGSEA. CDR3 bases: TGCAGCGTTCTCCGACAGGCGCTATACAATGAGCAGTTCTTC. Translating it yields CSVLRQALYNEQFF.

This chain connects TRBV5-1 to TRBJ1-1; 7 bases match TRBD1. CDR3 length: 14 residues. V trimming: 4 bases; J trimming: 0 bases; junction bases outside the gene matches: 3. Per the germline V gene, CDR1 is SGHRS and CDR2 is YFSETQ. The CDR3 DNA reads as TGCGCCAGCAGCGGTCAGGGGGTGAACACTGAAGCTTTCTTT. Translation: CASSGQGVNTEAFF.

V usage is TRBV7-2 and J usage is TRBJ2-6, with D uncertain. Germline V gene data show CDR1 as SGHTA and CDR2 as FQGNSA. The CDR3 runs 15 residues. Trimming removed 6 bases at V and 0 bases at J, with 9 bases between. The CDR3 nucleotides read TGTGCCAGCAGTCAGGTCCCCTCTGGGGCCAACGTCCTGACTTTC. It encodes CASSQVPSGANVLTF.

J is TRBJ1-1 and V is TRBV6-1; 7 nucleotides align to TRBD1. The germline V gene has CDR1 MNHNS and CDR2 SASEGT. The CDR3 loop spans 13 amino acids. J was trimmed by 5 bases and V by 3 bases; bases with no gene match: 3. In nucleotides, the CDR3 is TGTGCCAGCAGTGACAGGGGGAGGACTGAAGCTTTCTTT. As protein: CASSDRGRTEAFF.

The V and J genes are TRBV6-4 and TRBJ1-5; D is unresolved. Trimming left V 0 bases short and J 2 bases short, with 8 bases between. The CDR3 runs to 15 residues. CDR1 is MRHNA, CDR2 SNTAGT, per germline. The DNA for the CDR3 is TGTGCCAGCAGTGACTCGCGCCAGGGCAATCAGCCCCAGCATTTT. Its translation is CASSDSRQGNQPQHF.

The CDR3 nucleotides read TGTGCCAGCAGTGAAATCACCCAGGGACTAAGGCAGCCCCAGCATTTT. It codes for CASSEITQGLRQPQHF. The V gene is TRBV2, the J gene TRBJ1-5; maybe TRBD1 (5 bases). The CDR3 has 16 amino acids. Germline V CDR1 and CDR2: SNHLY, FYNNEI. With 2 bases removed from V and 7 bases from J, the gap between germline ends came to 18 bases.